A selection of T cell receptor beta chains follows, all from one sample in a study of blood T cell repertoires in COVID-19. TCRdb keeps only in-frame clones here, not all; method: immunoSEQ multiplex PCR. The profile shows nearly 300,000 clones, around nine tenths of them singletons. Sequencing was performed on PBMCs or T cells enriched from blood (not recorded which). These receptors were obtained from a woman in her fifties or sixties who had been exposed to COVID-19. Each CDR3 is given with its conserved first and last residue. D genes are given only for firm matches. Clone size appears in some rows only: once, few, many, or a class for an expanded clone.

.,.,TRBJ2-7,TRBV30,CAWSVRGTYEQYF,TGTGCCTGGAGTGTCAGGGGAACCTACGAGCAGTACTTC
TRBD1,.,TRBJ2-7,TRBV30,CAWSGQGNEQYF,TGTGCCTGGAGCGGACAGGGGAACGAGCAGTACTTC
.,many,TRBJ2-6,TRBV27,CASTLQLGSGANVLTF,TGTGCCAGCACCCTACAACTAGGCTCTGGGGCCAACGTCCTGACTTTC
.,few,TRBJ1-1,TRBV10-3,CAISGQGENTEAFF,TGTGCCATCAGCGGACAAGGGGAGAACACTGAAGCTTTCTTT
TRBD1,once,TRBJ1-2,TRBV27,CASSSGQTGARYGYTF,TGTGCCAGCAGTTCTGGACAAACAGGGGCGCGCTATGGCTACACCTTC
TRBD1,.,TRBJ2-1,TRBV2,CASRPGQGYYNEQFF,TGTGCCAGCAGACCGGGACAGGGTTACTACAATGAGCAGTTCTTC
TRBD2,.,TRBJ2-7,TRBV27,CASRIAGGGYEQYF,TGTGCCAGCAGGATAGCGGGGGGCGGCTACGAGCAGTACTTC
.,.,TRBJ2-7,TRBV6-1,CASSETGDSYEQYF,TGTGCCAGCAGTGAAACGGGGGACTCCTACGAGCAGTACTTC
.,.,TRBJ1-3,TRBV18,CASSPRVDSGNTIYF,TGTGCCAGCTCACCCAGGGTAGACAGTGGAAACACCATATATTTT
.,.,TRBJ2-5,TRBV6-5,CASSFPGLQETQYF,TGTGCCAGCAGTTTCCCAGGATTACAAGAGACCCAGTACTTC
.,.,TRBJ1-1,TRBV29-1,CSVSDTEAFF,TGCAGCGTTTCAGACACTGAAGCTTTCTTT
.,.,TRBJ1-1,TRBV29-1,CSVGHGNTEAFF,TGCAGCGTGGGCCACGGTAACACTGAAGCTTTCTTT
.,.,TRBJ1-3,TRBV5-1,CASSSESAGNTIYF,TGCGCCAGCAGCTCGGAGTCCGCAGGAAACACCATATATTTT
TRBD2,.,TRBJ2-5,TRBV15,CATSRNGLAGGSETQYF,TGTGCCACCAGCAGAAACGGACTAGCGGGGGGTTCAGAGACCCAGTACTTC
TRBD1,.,TRBJ1-2,TRBV7-9,CASSLGRGANGYTF,TGTGCCAGCAGCTTAGGCAGGGGGGCGAATGGCTACACCTTC
TRBD2,.,TRBJ2-1,TRBV15,CATSRDGGGAVYNEQFF,TGTGCCACCAGCAGAGATGGCGGGGGGGCCGTCTACAATGAGCAGTTCTTC
.,.,TRBJ1-1,TRBV7-9,CASSLAYYGSTEAFF,TGTGCCAGCAGCTTAGCGTATTACGGGAGCACTGAAGCTTTCTTT
.,.,TRBJ2-5,TRBV7-7,CASSLVGGETQYF,TGTGCTAGCAGCTTAGTCGGTGGAGAGACCCAGTACTTC